The 26 T cell receptor beta chains given below trace back to one sample, sequenced in a study of blood T cell repertoires in COVID-19 (TCRdb year 2020). Library generation was performed with the immunoSEQ multiplex PCR assay. Not all clones reach the TCRdb copy of this immuneACCESS table, which keeps in-frame sequences only. Checked studies attribute under half of the gap to unresolved V genes and leave the rest unexplained. The sample records about 130,000 clones, about 90% of which are singletons. Around 2.2% of the sample is held by the ten biggest clonotypes. The sample taken for sequencing was peripheral blood. The receptors here all came from a man aged 45-60 years with COVID-19, enrolled during active disease.

The chain recombines TRBV5-1 with TRBJ2-3; D not certain. The germline V and J ends were trimmed by 0 bases and 2 bases, with 10 bases remaining between them. The CDR3 is 15 amino acids. CDR1 and CDR2 from the germline V gene are SGHRS and YFSETQ. The chain's CDR3 is CASSLEEIATDTQYF. The CDR3 region has the DNA TGCGCCAGCAGCTTGGAAGAGATAGCCACAGATACGCAGTATTTT.

The chain is built from TRBV6-5 and TRBJ2-2; TRBD1 matches at 10 bases. CDR1 is MNHEY, CDR2 SVGAGI, per germline. The J segment lost 4 bases and the V segment lost 6 bases, leaving 5 bases of the junction unmatched. The CDR3 spans 15 residues. As DNA, the CDR3 is TGTGCCAGCAGCCGGACAGGGGGTACCACCGGGGAGCTGTTTTTT. Amino acids: CASSRTGGTTGELFF.

The chain has TRBV6-5 and TRBJ2-1; 9 positions match TRBD2. Unmatched junction bases numbered 7, after V lost 2 bases and J lost 8 bases. The CDR3 is 15 residues long. CDR1 and CDR2 (germline): MNHEY, SVGAGI. This CDR3 reads CASSYPSGARDEQFF. For the CDR3, the DNA is TGTGCCAGCAGTTACCCTAGCGGGGCCAGGGATGAGCAGTTCTTC.

The J gene is TRBJ2-7, the V gene TRBV5-1; a weak D match, TRBD2 (6 bases). Germline V gene data show CDR1 as SGHRS and CDR2 as YFSETQ. Trimming stripped 2 bases from V and 2 bases from J, with 8 bases between. The CDR3 extends over 13 amino acids. CDR3 loop: CASSLAGTYEQYF. The CDR3 region has the DNA TGCGCCAGCAGCTTAGCGGGTACCTACGAGCAGTACTTC.

This clone was seen a handful of times. The chain joins TRBV12-3 or TRBV12-4 to TRBJ1-2; the D is unclear. This CDR3 has 13 residues. V lost 6 bases, J lost 8 bases, and 16 bases lay in between. The CDR3 DNA reads as TGTGCCAGCAGGGGCCCGTGGGTCTGGGGCTACACCTTC. Its translation is CASRGPWVWGYTF.

The chain joins TRBV4-2 to TRBJ2-7; TRBD2 matches at 9 bases. Germline V gene data show CDR1 as LGHNA and CDR2 as YNFKEQ. CDR3 size: 16 residues. V trimming: 2 bases; J trimming: 6 bases; junction bases outside the gene matches: 11. CDR3 nucleotides: TGTGCCAGCAGCCAACAGTCAGGGGGACTAGCCTCCGAGCAGTACTTC. It is translated as CASSQQSGGLASEQYF.

CDR3 nucleotide sequence: TGCGCCAGCAGCTTGCTAAGGGGTGCTCAAGAGACCCAGTACTTC. This encodes CASSLLRGAQETQYF. This chain uses TRBV5-1 with TRBJ2-5, with D tentatively TRBD1 (5 bases). V lost 1 base and J 2 bases, leaving 12 bases between the germline ends. Germline CDR1 and CDR2: SGHRS and YFSETQ. The CDR3 loop spans 15 amino acids. The entire variable domain, with the rest obtained from reference TRBV5-1 and TRBJ2-5, is as follows: KAGVTQTPRYLIKTRGQQVTLSCSPISGHRSVSWYQQTPGQGLQFLFEYFSETQRNKGNFPGRFSGRQFSNSRSEMNVSTLELGDSALYLCASSLLRGAQETQYFGPGTRLLVL.

The chain recombines TRBV28 with TRBJ1-6; perhaps TRBD1 as D (5 bases). V was clipped by 4 bases and J by 0 bases, with 7 bases between them. This CDR3 comprises 15 residues. Germline V gene sequence: CDR1 MDHEN, CDR2 SYDVKM. This CDR3 is CASSSGGSYNSPLHF. DNA for the CDR3: TGTGCCAGCAGTTCGGGGGGCTCCTATAATTCACCCCTCCACTTT.

V gene TRBV28 combines with J gene TRBJ1-2; a possible D gene is TRBD1 (5 bases). Deletions cut 2 bases from V and 4 bases from J, with 11 bases between. CDR1 is MDHEN and CDR2 is SYDVKM in the germline V gene. The CDR3 runs 14 residues. The CDR3 spells CASSLPSGFYGYTF. As DNA, the CDR3 is TGTGCCAGCAGTTTACCGTCAGGGTTCTATGGCTACACCTTC.

The chain has TRBV6-6 and TRBJ2-2; possibly TRBD2 for D (6 bases). Germline loops: CDR1 MNHNY, CDR2 SVGAGI (reference sequence). CDR3 length: 15 amino acids. The ends were cut back, 6 bases at V and 7 bases at J, with 18 bases in the middle. In DNA form, the CDR3 reads TGTGCCAGCAGCCTTAGCGGAGGAGAGGTCGGGGAGCTGTTTTTT. Its protein product is CASSLSGGEVGELFF.

The chain has TRBV6-1 and TRBJ1-1; D possibly corresponds to TRBD1 (6 bases). With 1 base removed from V and 10 bases from J, the gap between germline ends came to 13 bases. This CDR3 comprises 13 residues. The germline V gene has CDR1 MNHNS and CDR2 SASEGT. CDR3 region: CASSEVGTRGAFF. CDR3 nucleotide sequence: TGTGCCAGCAGTGAAGTAGGTACCAGGGGAGCTTTCTTT.

This chain joins TRBV6-5 and TRBJ2-1; 8 nucleotides match TRBD1. Germline CDR1 reads MNHEY; CDR2 reads SVGAGI. This CDR3 region has 15 residues. V was clipped by 3 bases and J by 4 bases; unmatched bases: 5. CDR3 sequence reads: CASSYRGQGYNEQFF. The DNA for the CDR3 is TGTGCCAGCAGTTATCGTGGACAGGGTTACAATGAGCAGTTCTTC.

This clone was recorded a few times. The chain uses TRBV28 and TRBJ1-5; D possibly corresponds to TRBD1 (6 bases). Germline V gene data show CDR1 as MDHEN and CDR2 as SYDVKM. The CDR3 totals 12 residues. Trimming took off 6 bases at V and 5 bases at J, with 8 bases between the two ends. The CDR3 spells CASRGQYQPQHF. The CDR3 coding sequence is TGTGCCAGCAGAGGACAGTATCAGCCCCAGCATTTT.

This sequence joins TRBV5-4 and TRBJ2-4, with D tentatively TRBD1 (6 bases). V was cut by 2 bases and J by 7 bases, with 13 bases left in between. CDR1 is SGHNT, CDR2 YYREEE, per germline (reference sequence). The CDR3 contains 14 residues. CDR3 residues: CASSFSGASNIQYF. The CDR3 bases are TGTGCCAGCAGCTTCTCAGGGGCCTCTAACATTCAGTACTTC. Full variable domain (remainder filled in from reference TRBV5-4 and TRBJ2-4): ETGVTQSPTHLIKTRGQQVTLRCSSQSGHNTVSWYQQALGQGPQFIFQYYREEENGRGNFPPRFSGLQFPNYSSELNVNALELDDSALYLCASSFSGASNIQYFGAGTRLSVL.

The J gene is TRBJ2-7, the V gene TRBV2, with 8 bases lining up with TRBD1. Trimming removed 6 bases from V and 5 bases from J; junction bases left unmatched: 6. The CDR3 length is 13 residues. Germline CDR1 is SNHLY and CDR2 is FYNNEI. The CDR3 spells CASSVDRAHEQYF. The CDR3 bases are TGTGCCAGCAGCGTGGACAGGGCCCACGAGCAGTACTTC.

The V gene is TRBV9, the J gene TRBJ2-3; 7 positions agree with TRBD2. The germline V gene has CDR1 SGDLS and CDR2 YYNGEE. After removal of 0 bases from V and 10 bases from J, the junction contained 5 bases not matched to a gene. This CDR3 has 13 amino acids. The CDR3 loop reads CASSVDGGGAQYF. In DNA form, the CDR3 reads TGTGCCAGCAGCGTAGATGGCGGGGGAGCGCAGTATTTT.

The genes are TRBV7-8 and TRBJ2-7, with 8 nucleotides matching TRBD1. The CDR3 covers 12 residues. Trimming at V came to 9 bases and at J to 5 bases, leaving 6 bases not matched to a gene. Germline CDR1 reads SGHVS; CDR2 reads FQNEAQ. Here the CDR3 reads CASNRGNDEQYF. The CDR3 DNA sequence: TGTGCCAGTAACAGGGGGAATGACGAGCAGTACTTC.

CDR3 loop: CASSSGGGTNEQYF. CDR3 bases: TGTGCCAGCAGTTCCGGAGGAGGGACGAACGAGCAGTACTTC. This chain joins TRBV27 and TRBJ2-7; D is perhaps TRBD2 (6 bases). Germline V gene data show CDR1 as MNHEY and CDR2 as SMNVEV (reference sequence). The CDR3 sequence is 14 residues long. Trimming took 4 bases from V and 5 from J, leaving 15 bases between them.

This chain connects TRBV7-2 to TRBJ1-1; D gene uncertain. This CDR3 is 11 amino acids long. The ends were cut back, 0 bases at V and 12 bases at J, with 8 bases in the middle. Looked up from germline, CDR1 is SGHTA and CDR2 is FQGNSA. CDR3 sequence: CASSLAEIPFF. CDR3 nucleotide sequence: TGTGCCAGCAGCTTAGCGGAGATACCTTTCTTT. The complete variable domain, with remaining parts taken from reference TRBV7-2 and TRBJ1-1, reads GAGVSQSPSNKVTEKGKDVELRCDPISGHTALYWYRQSLGQGLEFLIYFQGNSAPDKSGLPSDRFSAERTGGSVSTLTIQRTQQEDSAVYLCASSLAEIPFFGQGTRLTVV.

The chain is built from TRBV5-1 and TRBJ2-7, with D perhaps TRBD1 (6 bases). Per germline, CDR1 SGHRS and CDR2 YFSETQ. V was clipped by 1 base and J by 5 bases, with 16 bases between them. The CDR3 loop spans 15 amino acids. As DNA, the CDR3 is TGCGCCAGCAGCTTGCCCGGGACAATCGGAAACGAGCAGTACTTC. This encodes CASSLPGTIGNEQYF.

This clone was observed a single time. The chain links TRBV5-6 to TRBJ2-5; TRBD2 matches at 10 bases. Germline V gene lookup returns CDR1 SGHDT and CDR2 YYEEEE. The ends lost 7 bases at V and 4 bases at J; junction bases unmatched: 13. There are 16 residues in the CDR3. The DNA of the CDR3 is TGTGCCAGCGCCCCTCGGGTAGCGGGAGGTGCAGAGACCCAGTACTTC. This encodes CASAPRVAGGAETQYF. The full variable domain, with the rest looked up from reference TRBV5-6 and TRBJ2-5, is DAGVTQSPTHLIKTRGQQVTLRCSPKSGHDTVSWYQQALGQGPQFIFQYYEEEERQRGNFPDRFSGHQFPNYSSELNVNALLLGDSALYLCASAPRVAGGAETQYFGPGTRLLVL.

This sequence joins TRBV5-6 and TRBJ2-1, with no clear D. The CDR3 contains 15 residues. Germline CDR1 is SGHDT and CDR2 is YYEEEE. The V and J ends lost 2 bases and 6 bases respectively, with 15 bases between them. CDR3 sequence (DNA): TGTGCCAGCAGCTTTGGGCAGGAAATTACCAATGAGCAGTTCTTC. Its translation is CASSFGQEITNEQFF. The complete variable domain, with remaining parts taken from reference TRBV5-6 and TRBJ2-1, reads DAGVTQSPTHLIKTRGQQVTLRCSPKSGHDTVSWYQQALGQGPQFIFQYYEEEERQRGNFPDRFSGHQFPNYSSELNVNALLLGDSALYLCASSFGQEITNEQFFGPGTRLTVL.

This sequence joins TRBV7-9 and TRBJ2-3; no definite D call. The CDR3 sequence is 14 residues long. The V gene lost 1 base and the J gene lost 0 bases, with 5 bases spanning the gap. Germline V gives CDR1 SEHNR, CDR2 FQNEAQ (reference sequence). CDR3 loop: CASSLGPSTDTQYF. The DNA of the CDR3 is TGTGCCAGCAGCTTAGGGCCTAGCACAGATACGCAGTATTTT.

The table lists this clone with a count of one. This chain joins TRBV10-3 and TRBJ2-5; TRBD2 agrees at 10 bases. Germline V lookup: CDR1 ENHRY, CDR2 SYGVKD. The CDR3 extends over 15 amino acids. The V segment lost 5 bases and the J segment 5 bases; nucleotides outside the gene matches: 8. CDR3 nucleotide sequence: TGTGCCATCAGTCTTCTAGCGGGAGTAACCGAGACCCAGTACTTC. Its protein product is CAISLLAGVTETQYF.

The CDR3 coding sequence is TGTGCCAGCAGCGCGTCCGGGACAGGCTACGAGCAGTACTTC. Its translation is CASSASGTGYEQYF. V and J are TRBV11-2 and TRBJ2-7; 8 bases are a match to TRBD1. The trim removed 5 bases at V and 3 bases at J, leaving 6 bases unmatched. The CDR3 loop spans 14 amino acids. Germline V CDR1 and CDR2: SGHAT, FQNNGV. Using reference TRBV11-2 and TRBJ2-7 for the parts outside the CDR3, the full variable domain is EAGVAQSPRYKIIEKRQSVAFWCNPISGHATLYWYQQILGQGPKLLIQFQNNGVVDDSQLPKDRFSAERLKGVDSTLKIQPAKLEDSAVYLCASSASGTGYEQYFGPGTRLTVT.

The chain employs TRBV19 and TRBJ2-2; 7 bases map to TRBD2. Germline assignment: CDR1 LNHDA and CDR2 SQIVND (reference sequence). Trimming removed 3 bases from V and 0 bases from J; junction bases left unmatched: 1. The length of the CDR3 is 15 residues. The CDR3 here is CASSIGTTNTGELFF. The CDR3 nucleotides read TGTGCCAGTAGTATTGGGACTACGAACACCGGGGAGCTGTTTTTT.